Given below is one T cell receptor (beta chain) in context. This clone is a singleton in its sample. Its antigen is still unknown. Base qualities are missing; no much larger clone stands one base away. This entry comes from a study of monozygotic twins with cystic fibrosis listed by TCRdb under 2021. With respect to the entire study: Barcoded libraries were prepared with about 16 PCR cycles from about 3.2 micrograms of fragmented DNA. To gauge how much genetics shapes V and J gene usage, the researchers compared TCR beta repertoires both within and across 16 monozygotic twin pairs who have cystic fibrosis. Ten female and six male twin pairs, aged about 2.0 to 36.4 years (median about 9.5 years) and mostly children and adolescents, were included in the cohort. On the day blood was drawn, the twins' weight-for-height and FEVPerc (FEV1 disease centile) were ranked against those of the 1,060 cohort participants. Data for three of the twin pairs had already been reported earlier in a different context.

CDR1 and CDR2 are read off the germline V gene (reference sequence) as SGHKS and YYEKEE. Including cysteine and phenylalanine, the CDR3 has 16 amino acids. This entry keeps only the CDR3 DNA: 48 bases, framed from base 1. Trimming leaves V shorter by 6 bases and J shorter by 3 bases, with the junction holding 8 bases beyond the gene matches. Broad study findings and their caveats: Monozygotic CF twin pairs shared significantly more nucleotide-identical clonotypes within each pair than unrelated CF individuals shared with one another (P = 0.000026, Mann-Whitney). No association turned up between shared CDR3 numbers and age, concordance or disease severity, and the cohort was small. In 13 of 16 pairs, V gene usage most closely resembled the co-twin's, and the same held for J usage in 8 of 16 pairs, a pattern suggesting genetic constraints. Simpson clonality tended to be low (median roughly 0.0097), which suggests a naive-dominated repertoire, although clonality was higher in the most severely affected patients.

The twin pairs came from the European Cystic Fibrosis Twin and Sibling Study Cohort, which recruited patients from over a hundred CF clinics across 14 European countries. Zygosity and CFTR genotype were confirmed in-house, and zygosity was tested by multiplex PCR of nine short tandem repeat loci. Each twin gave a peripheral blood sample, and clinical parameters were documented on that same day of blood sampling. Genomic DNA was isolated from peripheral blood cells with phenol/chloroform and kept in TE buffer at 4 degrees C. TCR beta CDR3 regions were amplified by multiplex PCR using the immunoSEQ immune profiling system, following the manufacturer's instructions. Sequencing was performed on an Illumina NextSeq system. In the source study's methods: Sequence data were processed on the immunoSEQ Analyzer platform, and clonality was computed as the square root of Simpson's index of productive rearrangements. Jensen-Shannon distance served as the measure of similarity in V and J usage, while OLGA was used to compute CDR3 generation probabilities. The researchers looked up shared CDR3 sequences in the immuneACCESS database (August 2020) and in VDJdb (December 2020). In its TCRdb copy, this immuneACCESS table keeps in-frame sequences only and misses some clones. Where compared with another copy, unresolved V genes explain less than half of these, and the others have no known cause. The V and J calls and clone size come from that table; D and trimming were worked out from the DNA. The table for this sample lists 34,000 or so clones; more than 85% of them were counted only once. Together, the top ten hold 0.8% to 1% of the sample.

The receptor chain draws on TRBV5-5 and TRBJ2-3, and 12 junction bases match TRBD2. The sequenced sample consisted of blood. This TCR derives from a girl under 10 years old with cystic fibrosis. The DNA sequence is TGTGCCAGCACGGTGACTAGCGGGAGTACGACAGATACGCAGTATTTT. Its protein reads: CASTVTSGSTTDTQYF.